The following is a TCR beta chain sequence with its context. Its target is unknown. These data originate in a study of T cell responses to AZD1222 COVID-19 vaccine. CDR3 length equals 19 residues. V shed 0 bases and J shed 0 bases, with 15 bases lying between them. Germline V gives CDR1 LNHNV, CDR2 YYDKDF (reference sequence). Only in-frame clones appear in the TCRdb table, and some are missing; sequencing was by immunoSEQ multiplex PCR. The sample consists of nearly 110,000 clones, approximately 86% of them appearing once. Study results and limitations: Sampled repertoires all dated from after the peak T cell response.

The input for sequencing was peripheral blood, taken on day 0 of AZD1222 vaccination. The receptor comes from an adult in good health. The rearrangement uses TRBV15 and TRBJ2-6, with D perhaps given as TRBD1 or TRBD2 (6 bases each). The CDR3 here is CATSRDLGGTASGANVLTF. The CDR3 coding sequence is TGTGCCACCAGCAGAGATCTAGGGGGGACGGCCTCTGGGGCCAACGTCCTGACTTTC.